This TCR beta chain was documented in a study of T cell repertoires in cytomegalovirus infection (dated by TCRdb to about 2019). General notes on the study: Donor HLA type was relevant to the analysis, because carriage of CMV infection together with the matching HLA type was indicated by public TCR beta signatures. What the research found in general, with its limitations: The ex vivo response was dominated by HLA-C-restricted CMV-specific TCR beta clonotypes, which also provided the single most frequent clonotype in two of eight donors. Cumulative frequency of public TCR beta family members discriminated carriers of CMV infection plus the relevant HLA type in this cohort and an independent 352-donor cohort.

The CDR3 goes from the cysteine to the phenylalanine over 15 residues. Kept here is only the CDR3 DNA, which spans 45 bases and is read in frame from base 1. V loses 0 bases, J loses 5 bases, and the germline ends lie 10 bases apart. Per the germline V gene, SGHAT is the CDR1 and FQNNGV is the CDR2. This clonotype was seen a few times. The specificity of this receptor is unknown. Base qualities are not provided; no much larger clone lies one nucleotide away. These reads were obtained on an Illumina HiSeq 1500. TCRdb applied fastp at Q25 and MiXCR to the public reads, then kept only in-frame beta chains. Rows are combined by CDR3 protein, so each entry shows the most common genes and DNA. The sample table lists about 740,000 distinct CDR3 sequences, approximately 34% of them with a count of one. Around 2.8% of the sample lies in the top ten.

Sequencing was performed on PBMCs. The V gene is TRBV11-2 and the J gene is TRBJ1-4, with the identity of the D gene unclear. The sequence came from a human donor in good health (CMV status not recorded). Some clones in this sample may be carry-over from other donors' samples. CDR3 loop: CASSLDFGSNEKLFF. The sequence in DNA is TGTGCCAGCAGCTTAGATTTCGGATCGAATGAAAAACTGTTTTTT.